This TCR beta chain was recorded in a study of blood T cell repertoires in COVID-19. TCRdb's table, derived via immunoSEQ multiplex PCR, lists solely in-frame clones and lacks some. Among 250,000 to 350,000 clones listed, around 81% were seen once. From germline, CDR1 is MGHRA and CDR2 YSYEKL. V was clipped by 4 bases and J by 2 bases; unmatched bases: 10. CDR3 length equals 18 residues. V is TRBV4-1 and J is TRBJ2-6, with 8 bases lining up with TRBD2. Specimen: peripheral blood. The clonotype originates from a woman aged 50 to 65 with active or convalescent COVID-19. The CDR3 nucleotides are TGCGCCAGCAGCCGTGAAACTAGCGGAGCAGCTGGGGCCAACGTCCTGACTTTC. Translated: CASSRETSGAAGANVLTF.